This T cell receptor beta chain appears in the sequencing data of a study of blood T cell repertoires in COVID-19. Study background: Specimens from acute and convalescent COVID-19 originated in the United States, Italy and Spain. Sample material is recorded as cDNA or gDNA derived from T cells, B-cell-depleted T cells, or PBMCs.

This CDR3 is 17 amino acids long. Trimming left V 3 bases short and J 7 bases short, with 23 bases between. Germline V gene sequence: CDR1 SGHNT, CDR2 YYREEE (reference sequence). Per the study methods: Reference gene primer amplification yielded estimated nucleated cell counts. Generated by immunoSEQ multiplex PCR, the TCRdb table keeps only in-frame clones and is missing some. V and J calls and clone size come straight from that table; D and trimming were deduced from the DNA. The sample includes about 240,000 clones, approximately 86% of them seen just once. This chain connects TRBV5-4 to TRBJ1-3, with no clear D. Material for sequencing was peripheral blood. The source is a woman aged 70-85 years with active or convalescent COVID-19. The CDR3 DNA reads TGTGCCAGCAGCTCTAGGAGGGCAGGTCGTGGGGTGAACACCATATATTTT. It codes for CASSSRRAGRGVNTIYF. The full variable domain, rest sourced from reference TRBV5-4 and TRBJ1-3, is ETGVTQSPTHLIKTRGQQVTLRCSSQSGHNTVSWYQQALGQGPQFIFQYYREEENGRGNFPPRFSGLQFPNYSSELNVNALELDDSALYLCASSSRRAGRGVNTIYFGEGSWLTVV.